This T cell receptor beta chain came from a study of T-cell reconstitution after alpha-beta-depleted transplantation in children. Findings and caveats of the study: Diversity and T-cell counts at one year after transplant derived mostly from new T cells. In patients about two months after transplant, alpha-beta T cells reportedly arose from several hundred expanded graft clones. TCRbeta diversity was high at day 60 in some patients (a result of surviving recipient T cells and thymic progenitors).

This clonotype was found a few times. As yet, its antigen is unknown. Germline lookup yields CDR1 SEHNR and CDR2 FQNEAQ (reference sequence). The CDR3 extends over 16 amino acids. Trimming stripped 5 bases from V and 4 bases from J, with 15 bases between. TCRbeta library construction was performed incorporating unique molecular identifiers. TCRdb reanalysed the PCR reads using MiXCR and keeps one entry per CDR3 protein. Among about 200,000 distinct CDR3 sequences listed, about 7% were seen once. Sequenced here: PBMCs, sampled before TCRalphabeta/CD19-depleted stem cell transplant. This rearrangement joins TRBV7-9 to TRBJ1-6; D call uncertain. The clonotype was recovered from a boy aged 2-9 years with acute lymphoblastic leukemia, due to receive a stem cell transplant. The CDR3 region is CASSAVTGSYNSPLHF. The CDR3 DNA is TGTGCCAGCAGCGCCGTCACCGGCTCTTATAATTCACCCCTCCACTTT.